A selection of T cell receptor beta chains follows, all from one sample in a study of blood T cells in healthy people across ages. TCRdb reprocessed the 5' RACE reads via MiXCR and lists one record per CDR3 protein. The data hold around 670,000 distinct CDR3 sequences, with about 30% observed a single time. The sequenced sample was blood. The source of these receptors is a woman of 80 years or more in good health. The CDR3 runs from the conserved cysteine through the conserved F or W. The size of a clone is reported for some rows only, either as once, few or many, or as a class for expanded clones.

J	V	size	CDR3
TRBJ2-7	TRBV29-1	many	CSAQGHRNRNEQYF
TRBJ1-2	TRBV7-2	many	CASSFTGVGYGYTF
TRBJ2-5	TRBV5-1	.	CASSLDGTVGETQYF
TRBJ1-2	TRBV7-2	.	CASSFLGAQGYTF
TRBJ1-1	TRBV5-1	.	CASNSLWTGKNTEAFF
TRBJ1-2	TRBV27	once	CASSLYDGGGVYGYTF
TRBJ2-7	TRBV2	many	CASSKDRGREQYF
TRBJ2-2	TRBV9	.	CASSVRGGPNTGELFF
TRBJ1-2	TRBV7-6	few	CASSSISYGEGYTF
TRBJ2-7	TRBV6-5	.	CASSYKGLPTYEQYF
TRBJ1-1	TRBV12-3/TRBV12-4	few	CASSGRTGYMNTEAFF
TRBJ2-2	TRBV9	.	CASRAGQNTGELFF
TRBJ1-1	TRBV19	.	CASWARGEAEAFF
TRBJ2-7	TRBV29-1	many	CSVEEKARGEQYF
TRBJ2-5	TRBV5-1	many	CASSAGVQDVEETQYF
TRBJ2-5	TRBV20-1	many	CSATFSKNRGPRVGTQYF
TRBJ2-5	TRBV18	many	CASSPSETQYF
TRBJ2-3	TRBV7-2	many	CASSPMRGSDTQYF
TRBJ1-2	TRBV6-5	few	CASSYSIMRGFGYTF
TRBJ2-1	TRBV7-2	.	CASSLGSGGGGLNEQFF
TRBJ1-5	TRBV19	few	CASSPSSRTVNQPQHF
TRBJ1-6	TRBV6-5	few	CASRTPGGSPLHF
.	TRBV27	.	CANSLSFYNEQYF
TRBJ2-2	TRBV12-3/TRBV12-4	many	CASSHPVGHNLAGELFF
TRBJ1-6	TRBV6-1	.	CASSERDRGVDNSPLHF
TRBJ2-2	TRBV6-1	.	CASTPDREGGELFF
TRBJ1-6	TRBV10-3	many	CAINPGQRNSPLHF
TRBJ2-6	TRBV3-1	many	CASSPGGANVLTF
TRBJ1-6	TRBV12-3/TRBV12-4	many	CASSLQGTNSPLHF
TRBJ1-4	TRBV20-1	few	CSARDPNTNEKLFF
TRBJ2-7	TRBV30	.	CAWGLKDRGSYEQYF
TRBJ1-1	TRBV6-2/TRBV6-3	few	CASRKDRGGNTEAFF
TRBJ2-7	TRBV11-2	many	CASSLEFTDEQYF